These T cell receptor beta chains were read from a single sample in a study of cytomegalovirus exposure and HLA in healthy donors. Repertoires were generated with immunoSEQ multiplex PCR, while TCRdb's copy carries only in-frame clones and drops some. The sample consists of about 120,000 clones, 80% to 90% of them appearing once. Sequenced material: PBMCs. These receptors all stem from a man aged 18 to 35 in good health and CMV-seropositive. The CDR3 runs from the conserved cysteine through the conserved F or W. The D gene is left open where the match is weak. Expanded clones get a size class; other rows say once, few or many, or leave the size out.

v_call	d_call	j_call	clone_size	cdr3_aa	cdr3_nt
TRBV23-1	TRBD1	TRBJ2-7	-	CASSQSTGGNYEQYF	TGCGCCAGCAGTCAATCAACAGGGGGCAACTACGAGCAGTACTTC
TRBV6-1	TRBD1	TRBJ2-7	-	CASSERDRAFYEQYF	TGTGCCAGCAGTGAACGGGACAGGGCTTTCTACGAGCAGTACTTC
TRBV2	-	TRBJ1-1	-	CASSEGRPSIGTEAFF	TGTGCCAGCAGTGAGGGCCGCCCCTCAATTGGAACTGAAGCTTTCTTT
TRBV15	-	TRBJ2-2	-	CATSRAVGAGTGELFF	TGTGCCACCAGCAGAGCTGTCGGCGCGGGTACCGGGGAGCTGTTTTTT
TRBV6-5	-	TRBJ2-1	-	CASKALRTVGNEQFF	TGTGCCAGCAAAGCCCTCAGGACAGTAGGGAATGAGCAGTTCTTC
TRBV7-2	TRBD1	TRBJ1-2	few	CASRARQGNGYTF	TGTGCCAGCAGGGCGCGACAGGGGAATGGCTACACCTTC
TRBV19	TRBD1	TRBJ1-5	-	CAIGVGQSNQPQHF	TGTGCCATAGGGGTGGGACAGAGCAATCAGCCCCAGCATTTT
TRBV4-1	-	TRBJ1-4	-	CASSQDAGSENEKLFF	TGCGCCAGCAGCCAAGACGCCGGTTCCGAGAATGAAAAACTGTTTTTT
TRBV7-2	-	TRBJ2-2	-	CASSSGLDTGELFF	TGTGCCAGCAGCTCCGGGTTGGACACCGGGGAGCTGTTTTTT
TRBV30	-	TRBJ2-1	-	CAWSVQDQFF	TGTGCCTGGAGTGTACAGGATCAATTCTTC
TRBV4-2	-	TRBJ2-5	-	CASRGAGETQYF	TGTGCCAGCAGGGGGGCAGGGGAGACCCAGTACTTC
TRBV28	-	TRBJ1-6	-	CASSPILPRGSPLHF	TGTGCCAGCAGTCCCATCCTCCCTAGGGGTTCACCCCTCCACTTT
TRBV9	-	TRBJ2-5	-	CASSVSSLQETQYF	TGTGCCAGCAGCGTATCGTCCCTGCAAGAGACCCAGTACTTC
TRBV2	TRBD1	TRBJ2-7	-	CASSVGTVVYEQYF	TGTGCCAGCTCTGTTGGGACAGTGGTTTACGAGCAGTACTTC
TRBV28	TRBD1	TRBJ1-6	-	CASSLSGTGGSYNSPLHF	TGTGCCAGCAGTTTAAGTGGGACAGGGGGCTCCTATAATTCACCCCTCCACTTT
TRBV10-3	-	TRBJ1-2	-	CAISEREGYTF	TGTGCCATCAGTGAGCGAGAAGGCTACACCTTC
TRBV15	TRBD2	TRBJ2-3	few	CATSSALLAAGTDTQYF	TGTGCCACCAGCAGTGCCCTTCTAGCGGCGGGCACAGATACGCAGTATTTT
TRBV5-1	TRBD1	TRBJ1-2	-	CASSGGQPMGGYTF	TGCGCCAGCAGCGGGGGACAGCCAATGGGTGGCTACACCTTC
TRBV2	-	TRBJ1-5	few	CASSERWVVNQPQHF	TGTGCCAGCAGTGAGAGGTGGGTCGTCAATCAGCCCCAGCATTTT
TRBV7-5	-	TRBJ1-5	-	CVRRQDRGGDQPQHF	TGTGTCAGAAGACAGGACAGGGGGGGCGATCAGCCCCAGCATTTT
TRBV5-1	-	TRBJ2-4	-	CASSLGLPRAKNIQYF	TGCGCCAGCAGCTTGGGACTACCCCGAGCCAAAAACATTCAGTACTTC
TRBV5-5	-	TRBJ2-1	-	CASSLGPSSHEQFF	TGTGCCAGCAGCTTGGGGCCTAGCTCCCATGAGCAGTTCTTC